One sample yielded the 25 T cell receptor beta chains listed below, sequenced in a study of identical twins. TCRdb ran MiXCR on the 5' RACE reads and lists one entry per CDR3 protein. In the table there are fewer than 900,000 distinct CDR3 sequences, roughly 20% of which are singletons. The sample also formed part of further work on T cells expressing NK-cell markers.

Specimen: PBMCs. These receptors were collected from a woman aged 18-29 years in good health.

The sample holds a few counts of this clonotype. The J gene is TRBJ1-2, the V gene TRBV7-9; D not resolved. The germline V gene encodes CDR1 SEHNR and CDR2 FQNEAQ (reference sequence). V lost 0 bases, J lost 7 bases, and 9 bases lay in between. The CDR3 runs 13 residues. CDR3: CASSLASGAGYTF. CDR3 sequence (DNA): TGTGCCAGCAGCTTAGCCTCCGGTGCTGGCTACACCTTC.

The sample holds a few counts of this clonotype. This chain connects TRBV20-1 to TRBJ1-1; no reliable D call. Trimming removed 3 bases from V and 6 bases from J, with 11 bases in between. The CDR3 sequence is 12 residues long. Germline CDR1 reads DFQATT; CDR2 reads SNEGSKA (reference sequence). This CDR3 reads CSASVFWAEAFF. Here the CDR3 DNA reads TGCAGTGCTAGTGTGTTTTGGGCTGAAGCTTTCTTT.

The chain carries TRBV20-1 and TRBJ1-1, with D uncertain. The CDR3 is made up of 13 amino acids. Germline-derived CDR1 and CDR2 are DFQATT and SNEGSKA (reference sequence). This CDR3 reads CTPRIGRDTEAFF. The CDR3 DNA reads as TGCACCCCCAGAATCGGACGGGACACTGAAGCTTTCTTT.

The chain couples TRBV6-5 to TRBJ2-2, with 7 positions matching TRBD2. CDR1 MNHEY and CDR2 SVGAGI come from the germline V gene. Germline trimming cut 2 bases from V and 4 bases from J; bases unmatched to any gene: 10. CDR3 length: 17 residues. The CDR3 sequence is CASSYPAVGTITGELFF. The CDR3 DNA sequence: TGTGCCAGCAGTTACCCTGCGGTAGGGACTATCACCGGGGAGCTGTTTTTT.

The chain carries TRBV5-1 and TRBJ2-3; either TRBD1 or TRBD2 may supply D (5 bases each). The CDR3 has 15 residues. Looked up from germline, CDR1 is SGHRS and CDR2 is YFSETQ. Trimming took off 4 bases at V and 2 bases at J, with 14 bases between the two ends. The CDR3 protein is CASSPLEGPTDTQYF. The CDR3 DNA reads TGCGCCAGCAGCCCTCTTGAGGGGCCCACAGATACGCAGTATTTT.

This clonotype was recorded many times. The V and J genes are TRBV25-1 and TRBJ1-6; the D is unclear. The germline CDR1 and CDR2 sequences are MGHDK and SYGVNS. V gave up 5 bases and J gave up 8 bases, with 16 bases separating them. The CDR3 consists of 15 residues. The CDR3 region has the DNA TGTGCCAGCAGTCTACAAAGCCTTTTGGATTCACCCCTCCACTTT. It encodes CASSLQSLLDSPLHF.

The chain has TRBV3-1 and TRBJ2-7; D not certain. This CDR3 is built from 13 residues. Germline V gene data show CDR1 as LGHDT and CDR2 as YNNKEL (reference sequence). The V and J ends lost 3 bases and 0 bases respectively, with 6 bases between them. The CDR3 DNA reads as TGTGCCAGCAGCCAGCTCGGCTCCTACGAGCAGTACTTC. It is translated as CASSQLGSYEQYF.

This clonotype showed up many times. The gene calls are TRBV6-4 and TRBJ2-1; 10 nucleotides line up with TRBD1. The germline gives CDR1 MRHNA, CDR2 SNTAGT. Germline trimming cut 2 bases from V and 5 bases from J; bases unmatched to any gene: 3. This CDR3 contains 15 residues. CDR3: CASSDGTGEHNEQFF. CDR3 nucleotides: TGTGCCAGCAGTGACGGGACAGGGGAACACAATGAGCAGTTCTTC.

This clonotype was seen more than once but under ten times. The V and J genes are TRBV27 and TRBJ1-1; 7 bases map to TRBD1. Per the germline V gene, CDR1 is MNHEY and CDR2 is SMNVEV (reference sequence). Trimming cost V 5 bases and J 1 base; bases outside gene matches: 4. The CDR3 is 14 residues long. The CDR3 nucleotides are TGTGCCAGCAGTCGGGGACAGCCGAACACTGAAGCTTTCTTT. Protein: CASSRGQPNTEAFF.

The chain recombines TRBV5-1 with TRBJ2-7, with 7 bases lining up with TRBD2. This CDR3 comprises 15 residues. The trim removed 2 bases at V and 2 bases at J, leaving 7 bases unmatched. The V gene's germline CDR1 is SGHRS and CDR2 YFSETQ. DNA for the CDR3: TGCGCCAGCAGCTTCCTAGCGGAGCCTACCTACGAGCAGTACTTC. It encodes CASSFLAEPTYEQYF.

The chain combines TRBV5-1 with TRBJ2-1; D might be TRBD1 (6 bases). Trimming cost V 1 base and J 4 bases, with 12 bases left between them. This CDR3 is 15 amino acids long. The V gene's germline CDR1 is SGHRS and CDR2 YFSETQ. CDR3 region: CASSLSRTEYNEQFF. CDR3 nucleotide sequence: TGCGCCAGCAGCTTGTCACGGACAGAATACAATGAGCAGTTCTTC.

This chain links TRBV12-5 with TRBJ2-6; TRBD1 agrees at 7 bases. J gave up 4 bases and V 1 base, and 7 bases lay outside the gene matches. Germline CDR1 is LGHNT and CDR2 is FRNRAP. The CDR3 is made up of 17 amino acids. The CDR3 DNA is TGTGCTAGTGGTTTGGGATTCGACAGGGCCGGGGCCAACGTCCTGACTTTC. It specifies CASGLGFDRAGANVLTF.

The sample holds a few counts of this clonotype. The chain carries TRBV12-3 or TRBV12-4 and TRBJ1-2; D is possibly TRBD1 (6 bases). This CDR3 region has 13 residues. V was shortened by 5 bases and J by 6 bases, with 13 bases between the two germline ends. The CDR3 spells CASSPEAGDGYTF. The DNA for the CDR3 is TGTGCCAGCAGTCCTGAAGCAGGGGATGGCTACACCTTC.

This clonotype was picked up many times. The V and J genes are TRBV5-1 and TRBJ2-7, with D possibly TRBD1 on 5 matching bases. The CDR3 extends over 14 amino acids. Between the trimmed V and J ends, which lost 0 bases and 2 bases, there was a span of 9 bases. In germline, CDR1 is SGHRS, CDR2 YFSETQ. This CDR3 reads CASSLEVGPYEQYF. The DNA for the CDR3 is TGCGCCAGCAGCTTGGAGGTGGGGCCCTACGAGCAGTACTTC. Complete variable domain (other parts from reference TRBV5-1 and TRBJ2-7): KAGVTQTPRYLIKTRGQQVTLSCSPISGHRSVSWYQQTPGQGLQFLFEYFSETQRNKGNFPGRFSGRQFSNSRSEMNVSTLELGDSALYLCASSLEVGPYEQYFGPGTRLTVT.

This clonotype was detected a few times. This chain links TRBV9 with TRBJ2-1; 9 bases fit TRBD2. The V gene end was trimmed by 3 bases and the J gene end by 4 bases; junction bases not matched to a gene: 5. This CDR3 is built from 15 residues. Germline V CDR1 and CDR2: SGDLS, YYNGEE. CDR3 sequence reads: CASSALAGKYNEQFF. The CDR3, as DNA: TGTGCCAGCAGCGCTCTAGCGGGGAAATACAATGAGCAGTTCTTC.

The gene calls are TRBV6-1 and TRBJ2-1; 10 bases agree with TRBD1. Germline CDR1 is MNHNS and CDR2 is SASEGT. The CDR3 has 15 amino acids. The V gene end was trimmed by 8 bases and the J gene end by 7 bases; junction bases not matched to a gene: 11. The CDR3 DNA reads as TGTGCCAGCGCGAAAGGGACAGGGGATGCAAATGAGCAGTTCTTC. Translating it yields CASAKGTGDANEQFF.

This clonotype has a single count. The chain has TRBV20-1 and TRBJ1-5, with D possibly being TRBD1 (6 bases). Germline assignment: CDR1 DFQATT and CDR2 SNEGSKA (reference sequence). V was trimmed by 6 bases and J by 4 bases, leaving 16 bases between them. The CDR3 consists of 14 residues. CDR3 region: CSAAPGTTNQPQHF. The CDR3, as DNA: TGCAGTGCCGCTCCCGGGACAACGAATCAGCCCCAGCATTTT.

The rearrangement links TRBV29-1 to TRBJ2-7, with TRBD1 as a possible D gene (5 bases). Trimming took 4 bases from V and 4 from J, leaving 11 bases between them. This CDR3 comprises 12 residues. CDR1 and CDR2 from the germline V gene are SQVTM and ANQGSEA. The DNA of the CDR3 is TGCAGCGTTGGAGAAGACAGTTACGAGCAGTACTTC. Amino acids: CSVGEDSYEQYF.

This chain connects TRBV5-5 to TRBJ2-7; a weak D match, TRBD1 (5 bases). Trimming stripped 0 bases from V and 5 bases from J, with 18 bases between. The germline V gene encodes CDR1 SGHKS and CDR2 YYEKEE (reference sequence). This CDR3 has 16 amino acids. CDR3 residues: CASSLAAVGARDEQYF. The CDR3 nucleotides read TGTGCCAGCAGCTTGGCCGCGGTTGGGGCCCGGGACGAGCAGTACTTC.

The chain recombines TRBV12-3 or TRBV12-4 with TRBJ2-2; 8 nucleotides match TRBD1. The CDR3 contains 16 residues. The V gene end was trimmed by 3 bases and the J gene end by 4 bases; junction bases not matched to a gene: 7. The CDR3 DNA sequence: TGTGCCAGCAGTTTCCCCCAGGGGGCCGCCACCGGGGAGCTGTTTTTT. Its protein product is CASSFPQGAATGELFF.

The table lists this clonotype with many counts. The genes are TRBV20-1 and TRBJ2-1; TRBD2 matches 11 bases. With 3 bases clipped from V and 9 bases from J, the junction kept 16 bases outside the gene matches. The CDR3 contains 17 residues. Per the germline V gene, CDR1 is DFQATT and CDR2 is SNEGSKA (reference sequence). The CDR3 nucleotides are TGCAGTGCTAGCGGAGCTAGCGGGAGGAAAGGGACGGCTGAGCAGTTCTTC. Translation: CSASGASGRKGTAEQFF.

This clonotype has a handful of counts. The rearrangement links TRBV12-3 or TRBV12-4 to TRBJ2-7, with D possibly matching TRBD1 (5 bases). This CDR3 contains 12 residues. V was pared by 8 bases and J by 5 bases, with 13 bases between. This CDR3 is CASRPGADEQYF. In DNA, the CDR3 is TGTGCCAGCCGCCCTGGGGCAGACGAGCAGTACTTC.

This chain links TRBV6-2 or TRBV6-3 with TRBJ2-3; 10 bases match TRBD2. The CDR3 is 14 residues long. V shed 8 bases and J 4 bases; nucleotides not matched to a gene: 6. The V gene's germline CDR1 is MNHEY and CDR2 SVGEGT. The CDR3 region has the DNA TGTGCCAGCTCTAGCGGGAGTCTTGCAGATACGCAGTATTTT. Protein: CASSSGSLADTQYF.

This clonotype has a handful of counts. This chain links TRBV20-1 with TRBJ2-7; TRBD2 is a possible D gene (6 bases). The CDR3 spans 15 residues. Germline CDR1 is DFQATT and CDR2 is SNEGSKA (reference sequence). Trimming removed 5 bases from V and 0 bases from J, with 17 bases in between. The CDR3: CSACELAQSSYEQYF. The DNA of the CDR3 is TGCAGTGCTTGCGAACTAGCTCAGAGCTCCTACGAGCAGTACTTC.

This clonotype has only a few counts. This chain joins TRBV12-3 or TRBV12-4 and TRBJ1-2, with D perhaps matching TRBD1 (6 bases). Trimming left V 6 bases short and J 9 bases short, with 14 bases between. The CDR3 extends over 12 amino acids. CDR3 nucleotide sequence: TGTGCCAGCAGCCAGGGACATTGGAGCTACACCTTC. It codes for CASSQGHWSYTF.